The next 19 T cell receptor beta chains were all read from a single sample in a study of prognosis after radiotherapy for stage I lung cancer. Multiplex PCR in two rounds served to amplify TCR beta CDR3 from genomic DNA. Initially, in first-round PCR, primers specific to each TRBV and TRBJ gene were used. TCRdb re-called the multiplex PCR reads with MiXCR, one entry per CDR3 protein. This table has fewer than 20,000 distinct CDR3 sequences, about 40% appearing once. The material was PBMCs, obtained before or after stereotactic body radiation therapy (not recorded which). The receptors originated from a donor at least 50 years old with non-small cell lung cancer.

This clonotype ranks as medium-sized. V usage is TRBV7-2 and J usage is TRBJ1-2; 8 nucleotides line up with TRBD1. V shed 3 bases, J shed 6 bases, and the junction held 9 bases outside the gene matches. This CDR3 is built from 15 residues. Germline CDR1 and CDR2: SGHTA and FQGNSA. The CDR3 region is CASSFGTGQGDGYTF. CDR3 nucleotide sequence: TGTGCCAGCAGCTTCGGAACAGGACAGGGAGATGGCTACACCTTC.

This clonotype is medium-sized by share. Here the CDR3 reads CASSYPNYGYTF. The CDR3 DNA reads as TGTGCCAGCAGCTATCCTAACTATGGCTACACCTTC. The rearrangement uses TRBV7-9 and TRBJ1-2; D gene uncertain. The CDR3 has 12 amino acids. Trimming left V 4 bases short and J 0 bases short, with 3 bases between. Germline V gene sequence: CDR1 SEHNR, CDR2 FQNEAQ (reference sequence).

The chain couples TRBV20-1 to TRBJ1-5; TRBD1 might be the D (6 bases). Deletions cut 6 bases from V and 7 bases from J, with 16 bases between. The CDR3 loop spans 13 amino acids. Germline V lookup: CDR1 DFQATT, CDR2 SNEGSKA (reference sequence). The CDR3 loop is CSAGRGMGQPQHF. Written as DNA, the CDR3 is TGCAGTGCGGGGAGGGGGATGGGACAGCCCCAGCATTTT.

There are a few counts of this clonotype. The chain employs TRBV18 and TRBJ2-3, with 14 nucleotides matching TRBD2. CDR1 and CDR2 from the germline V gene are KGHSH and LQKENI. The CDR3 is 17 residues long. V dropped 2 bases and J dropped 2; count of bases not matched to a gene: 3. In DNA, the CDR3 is TGTGCCAGCTCACCAAAGGGACTAGCGGGGGCCACAGATACGCAGTATTTT. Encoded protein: CASSPKGLAGATDTQYF.

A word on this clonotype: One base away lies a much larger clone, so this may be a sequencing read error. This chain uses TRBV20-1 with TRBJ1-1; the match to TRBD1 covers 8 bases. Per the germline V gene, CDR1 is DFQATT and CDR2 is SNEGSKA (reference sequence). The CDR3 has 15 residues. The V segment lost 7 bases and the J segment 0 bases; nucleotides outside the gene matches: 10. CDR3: CSDITGGEMNTEAFF. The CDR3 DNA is TGCAGTGATATTACAGGGGGGGAGATGAACACTGAAGCTTTCTTT.

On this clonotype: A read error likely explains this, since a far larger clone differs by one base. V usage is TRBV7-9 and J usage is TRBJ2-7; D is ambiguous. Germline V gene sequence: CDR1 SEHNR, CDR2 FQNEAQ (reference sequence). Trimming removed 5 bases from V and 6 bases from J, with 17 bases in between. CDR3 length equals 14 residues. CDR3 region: CASSAVTTLIEQYF. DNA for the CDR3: TGTGCCAGCAGCGCCGTTACTACTCTAATCGAGCAGTACTTC.

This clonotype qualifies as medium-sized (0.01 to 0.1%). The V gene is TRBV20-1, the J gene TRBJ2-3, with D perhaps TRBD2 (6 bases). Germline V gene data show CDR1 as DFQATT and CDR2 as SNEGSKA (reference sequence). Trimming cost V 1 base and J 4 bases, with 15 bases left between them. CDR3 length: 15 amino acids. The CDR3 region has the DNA TGCAGTGCTAGAGTATTAAACGGGAGTCCAGATACGCAGTATTTT. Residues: CSARVLNGSPDTQYF.

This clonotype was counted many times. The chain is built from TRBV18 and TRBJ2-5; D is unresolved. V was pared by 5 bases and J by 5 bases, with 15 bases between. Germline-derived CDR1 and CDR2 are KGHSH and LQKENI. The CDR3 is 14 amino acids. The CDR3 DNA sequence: TGTGCCAGCTCAACGCCGGCAGGCGAGGAGACCCAGTACTTC. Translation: CASSTPAGEETQYF.

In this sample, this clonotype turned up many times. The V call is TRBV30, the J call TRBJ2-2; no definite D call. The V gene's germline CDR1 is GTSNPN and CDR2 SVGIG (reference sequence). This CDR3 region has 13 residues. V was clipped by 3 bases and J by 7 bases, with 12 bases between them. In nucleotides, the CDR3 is TGTGCCTGGAGCAGGCTTCGAGACGGGGAGCTGTTTTTT. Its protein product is CAWSRLRDGELFF.

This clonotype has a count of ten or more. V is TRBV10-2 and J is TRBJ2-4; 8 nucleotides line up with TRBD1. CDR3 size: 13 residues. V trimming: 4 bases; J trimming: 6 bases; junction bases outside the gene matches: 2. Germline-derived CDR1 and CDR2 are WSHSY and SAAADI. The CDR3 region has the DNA TGCGCCAGCAGTGTTCAGGGGGCAAACATTCAGTACTTC. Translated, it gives CASSVQGANIQYF.

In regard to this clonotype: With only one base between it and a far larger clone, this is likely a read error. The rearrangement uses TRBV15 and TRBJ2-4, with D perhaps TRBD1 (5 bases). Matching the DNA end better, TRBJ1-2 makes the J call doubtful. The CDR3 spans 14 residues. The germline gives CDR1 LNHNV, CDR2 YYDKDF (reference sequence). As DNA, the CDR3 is TGTGACACCAGCAGAGATCGAGCAGGGCCCGGCTACACCTTC. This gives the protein CDTSRDRAGPGYTF.

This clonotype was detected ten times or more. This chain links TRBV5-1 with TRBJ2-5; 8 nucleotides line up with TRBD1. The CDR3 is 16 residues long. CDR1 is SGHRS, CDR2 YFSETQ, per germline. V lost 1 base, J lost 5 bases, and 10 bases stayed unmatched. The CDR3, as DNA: TGCGCCAGCAGCTTGCAGGGGGCTTCGGTCAGGGAGACCCAGTACTTC. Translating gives CASSLQGASVRETQYF.

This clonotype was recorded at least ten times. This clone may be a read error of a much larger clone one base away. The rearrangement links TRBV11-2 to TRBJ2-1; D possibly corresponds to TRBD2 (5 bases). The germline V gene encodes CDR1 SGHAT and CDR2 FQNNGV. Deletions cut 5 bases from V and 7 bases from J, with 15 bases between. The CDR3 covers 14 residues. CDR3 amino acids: CASSPTVLDNEQFF. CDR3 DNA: TGTGCCAGCAGCCCCACGGTACTAGATAATGAGCAGTTCTTC.

In DNA, the CDR3 is TGTGCCACCAGCAGAGATACCAGTAGCGGGGGGGCTTGGGAGCAGTTCTTC. This gives the protein CATSRDTSSGGAWEQFF. The rearrangement uses TRBV15 and TRBJ2-1; 11 nucleotides align to TRBD2. The CDR3 has 17 residues. Germline V gives CDR1 LNHNV, CDR2 YYDKDF (reference sequence). J gave up 10 bases and V 0 bases, and 11 bases lay outside the gene matches.

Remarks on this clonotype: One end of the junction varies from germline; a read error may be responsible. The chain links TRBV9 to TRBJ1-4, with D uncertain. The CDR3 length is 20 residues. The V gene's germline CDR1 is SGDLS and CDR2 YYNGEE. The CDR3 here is CASSVGGRPVPTTTNEKLFF. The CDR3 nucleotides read TGTGCCAGCAGCGTAGGGGGTCGGCCAGTCCCCACAACAACAAATGAAAAACTGTTTTTT. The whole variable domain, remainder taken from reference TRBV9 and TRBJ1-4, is DSGVTQTPKHLITATGQRVTLRCSPRSGDLSVYWYQQSLDQGLQFLIQYYNGEERAKGNILERFSAQQFPDLHSELNLSSLELGDSALYFCASSVGGRPVPTTTNEKLFFGSGTQLSVL.

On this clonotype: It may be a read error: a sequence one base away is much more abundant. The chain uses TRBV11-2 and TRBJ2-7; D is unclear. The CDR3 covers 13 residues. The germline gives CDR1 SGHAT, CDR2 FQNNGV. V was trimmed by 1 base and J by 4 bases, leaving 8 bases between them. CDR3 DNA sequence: TGTGCCAGCAGCTTAGGCGCCCTGTACGAGCAGTACTTC. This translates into CASSLGALYEQYF.

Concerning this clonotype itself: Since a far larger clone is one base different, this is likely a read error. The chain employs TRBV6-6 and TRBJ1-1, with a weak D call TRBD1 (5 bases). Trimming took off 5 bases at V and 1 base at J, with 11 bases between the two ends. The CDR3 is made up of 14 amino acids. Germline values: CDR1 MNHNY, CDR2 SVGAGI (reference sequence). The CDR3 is CASSLRDPNTEAFF. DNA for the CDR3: TGTGCCAGCAGTCTCAGGGACCCGAACACTGAAGCTTTCTTT.

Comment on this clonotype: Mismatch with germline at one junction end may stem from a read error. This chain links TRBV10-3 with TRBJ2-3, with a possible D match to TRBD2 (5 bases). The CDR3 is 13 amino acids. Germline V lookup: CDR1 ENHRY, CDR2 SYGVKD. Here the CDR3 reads CATSLEGADMQYF. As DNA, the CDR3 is TGTGCCACCAGTCTTGAGGGCGCAGATATGCAGTATTTT.

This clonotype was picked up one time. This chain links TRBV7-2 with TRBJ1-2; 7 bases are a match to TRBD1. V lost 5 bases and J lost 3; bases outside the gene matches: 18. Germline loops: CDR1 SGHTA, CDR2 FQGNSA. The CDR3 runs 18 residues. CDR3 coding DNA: TGTGCCAGCAGCATAAAATCCTGGGGCACAGGGGTTTACTATGGCTACACCTTC. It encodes CASSIKSWGTGVYYGYTF.